This T cell receptor (beta chain) stems from a study of blood T cell repertoires in COVID-19. As originally analysed: Reference gene primer amplification yielded estimated nucleated cell counts. TCRdb's table, derived via immunoSEQ multiplex PCR, lists solely in-frame clones and lacks some. D and trimming come from the DNA, and the V and J calls and clone size come from that table. The data show approximately 200,000 clones, with roughly 80% seen just once and about 9.4% held by the top ten. Germline CDR1 is KGHSH and CDR2 is LQKENI. Between the trimmed V and J ends, which lost 0 bases and 8 bases, there was a span of 16 bases. The CDR3 extends over 15 amino acids.

The sample comprised peripheral blood. V is TRBV18 and J is TRBJ1-2; D is ambiguous. This clonotype was sampled from a woman older than 75 with acute or convalescent COVID-19. The CDR3 DNA sequence: TGTGCCAGCTCACCACCGGAGGCTTCCCCTGGCGGCTACACCTTC. Protein product: CASSPPEASPGGYTF.